These 12 T cell receptor beta chains came from one sample sequenced in a study of beta chain features in type 1 diabetes. Broader study findings: Moderate yet significant TCRB CDR3 shortening was seen in Type 1 diabetes patients in all four CD4+ subsets.

The antigens of these receptors remain unknown. Expressed TCRB transcripts were sequenced after all isolated RNA was converted to cDNA. Clones were read by immunoSEQ multiplex PCR, and TCRdb kept only the in-frame ones, dropping some. The table includes over 300,000 clones, approximately 9.7% detected once. The sequenced sample consisted of central memory CD4+ T cells from blood. The source is a man between 25 and 39 years old with type 1 diabetes.

This clone was picked up a small number of times. The chain uses TRBV18 and TRBJ2-5, with TRBD2 matching 7 bases. This CDR3 region has 17 residues. Germline CDR1 is KGHSH and CDR2 is LQKENI. The V segment lost 0 bases and the J segment 4 bases; nucleotides outside the gene matches: 11. CDR3 sequence reads: CASSPPIFDRGVETQYF. In DNA form, the CDR3 reads TGTGCCAGCTCACCACCAATTTTCGACCGGGGGGTAGAGACCCAGTACTTC.

This clone was picked up a small number of times. The chain uses TRBV6-5 and TRBJ1-3, with TRBD1 matching over 7 bases. The CDR3 has 15 amino acids. CDR1 MNHEY and CDR2 SVGAGI come from the germline V gene. J lost 4 bases, V lost 2 bases, and 5 bases had no gene match. CDR3 bases: TGTGCCAGCAGTTACCGGGGGACAGTCGGAAACACCATATATTTT. Translation: CASSYRGTVGNTIYF.

This clone occurred a few times. The chain combines TRBV30 with TRBJ1-1, with 8 positions matching TRBD1. The CDR3 is 13 amino acids. Germline CDR1 reads GTSNPN; CDR2 reads SVGIG (reference sequence). The ends lost 5 bases at V and 4 bases at J; junction bases unmatched: 6. The CDR3 sequence is CAWGQGAFTEAFF. CDR3 DNA: TGTGCCTGGGGGCAGGGGGCGTTCACTGAAGCTTTCTTT.

The chain recombines TRBV10-1 with TRBJ1-2; no firm D call. The CDR3 spans 14 residues. Germline V gives CDR1 WNHNN, CDR2 SYGVQD (reference sequence). Deletions cut 0 bases from V and 8 bases from J, with 13 bases between. The chain's CDR3 is CASSESAGSGGYTF. The DNA of the CDR3 is TGCGCCAGCAGTGAGTCGGCGGGTTCGGGCGGCTACACCTTC.

A few counts support this clone. This rearrangement joins TRBV7-9 to TRBJ1-2; 10 nucleotides line up with TRBD1. J gave up 10 bases and V 3 bases, and 5 bases lay outside the gene matches. Germline CDR1 reads SEHNR; CDR2 reads FQNEAQ (reference sequence). This CDR3 is 13 amino acids long. The CDR3 loop is CASSFIDRGPYTF. The CDR3 DNA reads TGTGCCAGCAGCTTTATCGACAGGGGGCCCTACACCTTC.

The chain couples TRBV5-1 to TRBJ2-5; 8 bases match TRBD1. The germline CDR1 and CDR2 sequences are SGHRS and YFSETQ. The CDR3 totals 13 residues. V shed 3 bases and J 4 bases; nucleotides not matched to a gene: 2. CDR3 loop: CASSSTGGETQYF. The CDR3 coding sequence is TGCGCCAGCAGCTCCACAGGGGGAGAGACCCAGTACTTC.

This clone was seen only a few times. The V call is TRBV5-1, the J call TRBJ2-5; tentatively, D is TRBD2 (6 bases). V lost 5 bases, J lost 8 bases, and 16 bases lay in between. Looked up from germline, CDR1 is SGHRS and CDR2 is YFSETQ. CDR3 size: 13 residues. As DNA, the CDR3 is TGCGCCAGCAGTTATACTAGCTGGAGCACCCAGTACTTC. Protein: CASSYTSWSTQYF.

This clone was observed a few times. Other nucleotide sequences in the sample specify the same CDR3. This sequence joins TRBV30 and TRBJ2-1; 8 nucleotides align to TRBD2. The CDR3 runs to 12 residues. CDR1 is GTSNPN, CDR2 SVGIG, per germline (reference sequence). Unmatched junction bases numbered 4, after V lost 2 bases and J lost 10 bases. The CDR3 is CAWSSGGWEQFF. The CDR3 bases are TGTGCCTGGAGTTCGGGGGGGTGGGAGCAGTTCTTC.

The chain couples TRBV2 to TRBJ1-1, with TRBD1 as a possible D gene (5 bases). Trimming took off 3 bases at V and 3 bases at J, with 14 bases between the two ends. The CDR3 sequence is 15 residues long. From germline, CDR1 is SNHLY and CDR2 FYNNEI. CDR3 bases: TGTGCCAGCAGTGATTATGGGGCGCCGGACACTGAAGCTTTCTTT. Protein product: CASSDYGAPDTEAFF.

This clone was recorded a few times. The junction does not match germline at one end; this may be a read error. The rearrangement joins TRBV7-7 to TRBJ2-5; D perhaps matches TRBD2 (6 bases). The germline V gene has CDR1 SSHAT and CDR2 FNYEAQ (reference sequence). The CDR3 loop spans 14 amino acids. CDR3 bases: TGTGCTAGCAGCCCGGCGACTAGTCCAGAGACCCAGTACTTC. Translation gives CASSPATSPETQYF.

This clone occurred a few times. The chain employs TRBV7-9 and TRBJ2-3; D remains ambiguous. Trimming removed 2 bases from V and 5 bases from J, with 8 bases in between. Germline CDR1 is SEHNR and CDR2 is FQNEAQ (reference sequence). The CDR3 has 13 residues. This CDR3 reads CASSLNERDTQYF. CDR3 DNA: TGTGCCAGCAGCTTAAACGAGAGAGATACGCAGTATTTT.

V usage is TRBV18 and J usage is TRBJ2-7; D is perhaps TRBD1 or TRBD2 (5 bases each). Per germline, CDR1 KGHSH and CDR2 LQKENI. CDR3 length: 16 residues. Trimming left V 4 bases short and J 0 bases short, with 16 bases between. CDR3 nucleotides: TGTGCCAGCTCACTTGGGGGTACCGCCAACTCCTACGAGCAGTACTTC. This sequence encodes CASSLGGTANSYEQYF.